The 18 T cell receptor beta chains presented below share a single source sample, sequenced in a study of Graves' ophthalmopathy and Graves' hyperthyroidism. As the template, RNA transcripts were used to amplify TCR beta CDR3 regions. Investigators did first-round RT-PCR with HTBI primers, then second-round multiplex PCR. TCRdb re-called the multiplex PCR reads through MiXCR, storing one row per CDR3 protein. The sample lists about 1.2 million distinct CDR3 sequences, 35% to 45% occurring once. The sequenced sample was peripheral blood or thyroid tissue (not recorded which). The receptors derive from an adult man with Graves' hyperthyroidism.

Regarding this clonotype: The junction departs from the called germline gene at one end, perhaps through a read error. This chain uses TRBV7-2 with TRBJ2-7, with 8 bases fitting TRBD2. The germline CDR1 and CDR2 sequences are SGHTA and FQGNSA. CDR3 length equals 15 residues. CDR3 residues: CASSLQRRPGLGLNF. The CDR3 DNA is TGTGCCAGCAGCCTTCAGCGGCGACCGGGACTAGGCTTGAACTTC.

This clonotype was counted only a few times. The V and J genes are TRBV7-2 and TRBJ2-7; D perhaps matches TRBD1 (5 bases). The CDR3 is 13 amino acids. Looked up from germline, CDR1 is SGHTA and CDR2 is FQGNSA. V was cut by 3 bases and J by 5 bases, with 11 bases left in between. The CDR3 region has the DNA TGTGCCAGCAGCTTTGAAGGGGCCCACGAGCAGTACTTC. Translation: CASSFEGAHEQYF.

A remark on this clonotype: Since a much larger clone is just one base distant, this may be a read error. The chain links TRBV7-9 to TRBJ2-5, with 7 bases fitting TRBD2. CDR1 and CDR2 from the germline V gene are SEHNR and FQNEAQ (reference sequence). The CDR3 extends over 15 amino acids. The chain's CDR3 is CASSQTTSSFRTQYF. CDR3 coding DNA: TGCGCCAGCAGCCAAACGACTAGCTCCTTTCGAACCCAGTACTTC. The variable domain in full, with the rest retrieved from reference TRBV7-9 and TRBJ2-5, is DTGVSQNPRHKITKRGQNVTFRCDPISEHNRLYWYRQTLGQGPEFLTYFQNEAQLEKSRLLSDRFSAERPKGSFSTLEIQRTEQGDSAMYLCASSQTTSSFRTQYFGPGTRLLVL.

This clonotype occurred many times. This chain connects TRBV5-1 to TRBJ1-4, with 8 nucleotides matching TRBD1. Germline V gene lookup returns CDR1 SGHRS and CDR2 YFSETQ. This CDR3 region has 14 residues. Germline trimming cut 6 bases from V and 2 bases from J; bases unmatched to any gene: 3. CDR3 residues: CASMRTGTNEKLFF. CDR3 bases: TGCGCCAGCATGAGGACAGGGACTAATGAAAAACTGTTTTTT.

The V gene is TRBV4-1, the J gene TRBJ2-2; 7 bases line up with TRBD1. Looked up from germline, CDR1 is MGHRA and CDR2 is YSYEKL. The CDR3 contains 16 residues. Trimming removed 4 bases from V and 7 bases from J; junction bases left unmatched: 12. Written as DNA, the CDR3 is TGCGCCAGCAGCCCCGAGGACAGGCGGGTATTCGGGGAGCTGTTTTTT. The encoded protein is CASSPEDRRVFGELFF.

This clonotype has a count of ten or more. This chain connects TRBV6-6 to TRBJ2-7; 12 bases are shared with TRBD2. V trimming: 4 bases; J trimming: 5 bases; junction bases outside the gene matches: 6. The CDR3 consists of 15 residues. Looked up from germline, CDR1 is MNHNY and CDR2 is SVGAGI (reference sequence). CDR3 protein: CASSSRTSGINEQYF. CDR3 DNA: TGTGCCAGCAGTTCGAGGACTAGCGGGATTAACGAGCAGTACTTC.

For this clonotype: The junction shows a germline mismatch at one end, possibly a read error. The DNA for the CDR3 is TGCGCCAGCAGCTTCGGGGACTACGAGCAGTGCTTC. Amino acid sequence: CASSFGDYEQCF. The chain has TRBV5-1 and TRBJ2-7, with TRBD2 identical over 7 bases. The germline V gene encodes CDR1 SGHRS and CDR2 YFSETQ. The CDR3 spans 12 residues.

Note on this clonotype: Likely a read error: the CDR3 ends without its conserved phenylalanine or tryptophan. The V and J genes are TRBV7-2 and TRBJ2-7, with 13 bases that match TRBD2. From germline, CDR1 is SGHTA and CDR2 FQGNSA. The CDR3 is 18 residues long. V trimming: 4 bases; J trimming: 7 bases; junction bases outside the gene matches: 16. CDR3 region: CASSSRRLAGGRFSEQYS. The CDR3 coding sequence is TGTGCCAGCAGCTCTCGGAGACTAGCGGGAGGACGATTTTCGGAGCAGTACTCC.

This clonotype appeared many times. The V gene is TRBV9, the J gene TRBJ2-7; D may be TRBD2 (6 bases). Per the germline V gene, CDR1 is SGDLS and CDR2 is YYNGEE. This CDR3 spans 14 amino acids. V lost 4 bases to trimming and J lost 7 bases, with 18 bases between them. This CDR3 reads CASSPGLPPGEQYF. Written as DNA, the CDR3 is TGTGCCAGCAGCCCGGGACTCCCCCCGGGAGAGCAGTACTTC.

The rearrangement joins TRBV7-9 to TRBJ2-5; TRBD1 matches at 8 bases. Germline CDR1 and CDR2: SEHNR and FQNEAQ (reference sequence). This CDR3 is 16 amino acids long. J lost 5 bases, V lost 5 bases, and 13 bases had no gene match. The chain's CDR3 is CASSQDSGQALETQYF. The CDR3 region has the DNA TGTGCCAGCAGCCAAGACTCGGGACAGGCGTTGGAGACCCAGTACTTC.

The chain joins TRBV29-1 to TRBJ1-2; D might be TRBD1 (6 bases). In germline, CDR1 is SQVTM, CDR2 ANQGSEA. Trimming took 6 bases from V and 8 from J, leaving 25 bases between them. The CDR3 sequence is 15 residues long. CDR3 amino acids: CSVHREGGVSWGYTF. CDR3 nucleotides: TGCAGCGTCCACCGGGAGGGGGGGGTTTCTTGGGGCTACACCTTC.

As regards this clonotype: A read error may produce the germline difference seen at one junction end. V and J are TRBV23-1 and TRBJ2-5, with D possibly TRBD1 on 6 matching bases. TRBV23-1 qualifies as an ORF whose function is uncertain. The CDR3 loop spans 13 amino acids. The DNA for the CDR3 is TGCGCCAGCAGAGACAGGCTCCAAGGGACCCAGTACTTC. Amino acid sequence: CASRDRLQGTQYF.

This sequence joins TRBV6-5 and TRBJ1-3; no firm D call. The length of the CDR3 is 14 residues. Per germline, CDR1 MNHEY and CDR2 SVGAGI. Trimming cost V 0 bases and J 3 bases, with 6 bases left between them. In DNA form, the CDR3 reads TGTGCCAGCAGTTACTCGGTGGGTGGAAACACCATATATTTT. Residues: CASSYSVGGNTIYF.

In regard to this clonotype: The junction departs from germline at one end; a sequencing error may be responsible. The CDR3 protein is CASIEQGYTEAFF. The CDR3 bases are TGTGCCAGCATCGAACAGGGTTACACTGAAGCTTTCTTT. The chain joins TRBV5-1 to TRBJ1-1; possibly TRBD1 for D (6 bases). CDR3 size: 13 residues. The germline CDR1 and CDR2 sequences are SGHRS and YFSETQ.

The table lists this clonotype with a few counts. The chain employs TRBV13 and TRBJ1-1, with TRBD1 identical over 9 bases. The V segment lost 5 bases and the J segment 4 bases; nucleotides outside the gene matches: 8. The length of the CDR3 is 15 residues. Germline V CDR1 and CDR2: PRHDT, FYEKMQ (reference sequence). The CDR3 nucleotides are TGTGCCAGCAGCGCCTACAGGGGGCACGGCACTGAAGCTTTCTTT. Translated: CASSAYRGHGTEAFF.

This clonotype was seen repeatedly, ten times or more. The chain uses TRBV20-1 and TRBJ2-5; either TRBD1 or TRBD2 may supply D (6 bases each). The CDR3 contains 14 residues. Trimming shortened V by 4 bases and J by 5 bases, and 17 bases separated the two germline ends. CDR1 and CDR2 (germline): DFQATT, SNEGSKA (reference sequence). The CDR3 spells CSAKGGPTYETQYF. In DNA, the CDR3 is TGCAGTGCTAAGGGGGGCCCCACGTATGAGACCCAGTACTTC.

The chain joins TRBV20-1 to TRBJ1-5; D is unresolved. The CDR3 is 13 amino acids. From germline, CDR1 is DFQATT and CDR2 SNEGSKA (reference sequence). Trimming removed 2 bases at V and 5 bases at J, with 10 bases between. The CDR3 region has the DNA TGCAGTGCTAGAAGGGAAAGCGATCAGCCCCAGCATTTT. This translates into CSARRESDQPQHF.

This clonotype was seen a single time. This could be a read error, since a much larger clone is one nucleotide away. This sequence joins TRBV12-3 or TRBV12-4 and TRBJ1-2; D ambiguous. The CDR3 length is 12 residues. CDR3: CASSLRVYGCTF. The CDR3 DNA sequence: TGTGCCAGCAGTCTAAGGGTCTATGGCTGCACCTTC.